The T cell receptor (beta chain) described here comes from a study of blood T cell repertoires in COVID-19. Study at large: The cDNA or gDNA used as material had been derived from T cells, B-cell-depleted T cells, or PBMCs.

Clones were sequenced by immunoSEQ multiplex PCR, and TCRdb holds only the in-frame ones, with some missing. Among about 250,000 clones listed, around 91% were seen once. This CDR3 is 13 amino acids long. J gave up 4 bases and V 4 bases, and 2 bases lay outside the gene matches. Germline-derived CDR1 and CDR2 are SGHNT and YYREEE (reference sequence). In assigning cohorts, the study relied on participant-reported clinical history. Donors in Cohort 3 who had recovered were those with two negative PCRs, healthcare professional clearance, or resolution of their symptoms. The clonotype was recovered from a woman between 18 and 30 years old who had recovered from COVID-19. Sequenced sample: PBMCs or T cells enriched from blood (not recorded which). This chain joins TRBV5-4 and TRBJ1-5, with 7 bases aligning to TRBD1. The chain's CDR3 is CASSRDSNQPQHF. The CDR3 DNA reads TGTGCCAGCAGCCGGGACAGTAATCAGCCCCAGCATTTT.